One sample yielded the 24 T cell receptor beta chains listed below, sequenced in a study of T cells in tuberculosis (dated by TCRdb to the late 2010s). Library construction relied on the immunoSEQ multiplex PCR assay. Held by TCRdb, this immuneACCESS table contains in-frame sequences only and omits some clones. Under half of the omission traces to an unresolved V gene where checked; the cause of the rest is unknown. This sample gives some 47,000 clones in total; nearly 95% of them show up just once. 7% to 9% of the sample rests with the top ten. Sample: PBMCs. The receptors shown here come from a donor aged 10-29 years with latent tuberculosis or without tuberculosis infection.

The chain has TRBV10-3 and TRBJ2-1; 9 positions agree with TRBD1. Trimming took 4 bases from V and 1 from J; bases not matched to a gene: 17. Per germline, CDR1 ENHRY and CDR2 SYGVKD. The CDR3 spans 20 residues. CDR3 region: CAISGPDRGKEWSSYNEQFF. CDR3 DNA: TGTGCCATCAGTGGACCCGACAGGGGGAAGGAGTGGAGTTCCTACAATGAGCAGTTCTTC.

The count of this clone is one. The chain is built from TRBV6-6 and TRBJ2-7, with a possible D match to TRBD1 (6 bases). Trimming shortened V by 7 bases and J by 13 bases, and 20 bases separated the two germline ends. Germline assignment: CDR1 MNHNY and CDR2 SVGAGI (reference sequence). The CDR3 is 12 residues long. The CDR3 region has the DNA TGTGCCAGCACCAAAAACGCTGGGACATTATACTTC. Its protein is CASTKNAGTLYF.

The rearrangement links TRBV7-9 to TRBJ1-2, with a tentative D call TRBD1 (6 bases). The CDR3 sequence is 15 residues long. Germline lookup yields CDR1 SEHNR and CDR2 FQNEAQ (reference sequence). Trimming took off 0 bases at V and 2 bases at J, with 10 bases between the two ends. CDR3 nucleotides: TGTGCCAGCAGCTTAGCGGGGGGGCGAAACTATGGCTACACCTTC. It yields the protein CASSLAGGRNYGYTF. The full variable domain, completed using reference TRBV7-9 and TRBJ1-2, is DTGVSQNPRHKITKRGQNVTFRCDPISEHNRLYWYRQTLGQGPEFLTYFQNEAQLEKSRLLSDRFSAERPKGSFSTLEIQRTEQGDSAMYLCASSLAGGRNYGYTFGSGTRLTVV.

V and J are TRBV14 and TRBJ2-7, with D unclear. V lost 1 base and J 3 bases, leaving 7 bases between the germline ends. The CDR3 loop spans 13 amino acids. Germline V gives CDR1 SGHDN, CDR2 FVKESK. Here the CDR3 DNA reads TGTGCCAGCAGCCAAGTAAATTACTACGAGCAGTACTTC. Translation: CASSQVNYYEQYF.

This clone was seen just once. This chain joins TRBV2 and TRBJ2-7, with D perhaps TRBD2 (6 bases). This CDR3 region has 12 residues. Germline V gene lookup returns CDR1 SNHLY and CDR2 FYNNEI. V was pared by 6 bases and J by 4 bases, with 10 bases between. The CDR3 region is CASRLADYEQYF. CDR3 nucleotide sequence: TGTGCCAGCAGGTTAGCGGATTACGAGCAGTACTTC.

V and J are TRBV27 and TRBJ1-4, with D tentatively TRBD1 (5 bases). The CDR3 extends over 14 amino acids. Germline V lookup: CDR1 MNHEY, CDR2 SMNVEV (reference sequence). Deletions cut 8 bases from V and 8 bases from J, with 18 bases between. The DNA of the CDR3 is TGTGCCAGCCCTGCGGGGGGAGTCGGAGAAAAACTGTTTTTT. Translation gives CASPAGGVGEKLFF.

The J gene is TRBJ1-5, the V gene TRBV19; D is undetermined. Germline CDR1 is LNHDA and CDR2 is SQIVND (reference sequence). V shed 2 bases and J shed 4 bases, with 9 bases lying between them. The CDR3 is 14 residues long. The CDR3 nucleotides read TGTGCCAGTAGTATATGGGCAGTAAATCAGCCCCAGCATTTT. Protein: CASSIWAVNQPQHF.

V usage is TRBV7-2 and J usage is TRBJ2-7, with D perhaps matching TRBD1 (6 bases). V lost 1 base and J 3 bases, leaving 10 bases between the germline ends. This CDR3 is built from 14 residues. In germline, CDR1 is SGHTA, CDR2 FQGNSA. In nucleotides, the CDR3 is TGTGCCAGCAGCTTAGGAACAGGGAACTACGAGCAGTACTTC. This sequence encodes CASSLGTGNYEQYF.

The rearrangement links TRBV6-1 to TRBJ2-1; unclear D gene. The CDR3 totals 13 residues. Germline V gene sequence: CDR1 MNHNS, CDR2 SASEGT. V was trimmed by 6 bases and J by 9 bases, leaving 15 bases between them. Here the CDR3 reads CASSAVVVGEQFF. CDR3 bases: TGTGCCAGCAGCGCGGTTGTTGTCGGTGAGCAGTTCTTC.

This sequence joins TRBV10-1 and TRBJ1-5; the match to TRBD1 covers 9 bases. Germline lookup yields CDR1 WNHNN and CDR2 SYGVQD (reference sequence). The V and J ends lost 4 bases and 1 base, in that order; junction bases with no gene match: 5. The CDR3 loop spans 16 amino acids. CDR3 protein: CASSGLDRGSNQPQHF. The CDR3, as DNA: TGCGCCAGCAGTGGGTTGGACAGGGGAAGCAATCAGCCCCAGCATTTT.

The chain recombines TRBV19 with TRBJ2-3; D gene ambiguous. Trimming cost V 5 bases and J 3 bases, with 12 bases left between them. The CDR3 sequence is 14 residues long. CDR1 and CDR2 (germline): LNHDA, SQIVND (reference sequence). This chain's CDR3 is CASSFSPTTDTQYF. CDR3 in DNA: TGTGCCAGTAGTTTTTCGCCGACAACAGATACGCAGTATTTT.

This chain uses TRBV29-1 with TRBJ2-2, with 8 bases lining up with TRBD1. This CDR3 has 17 amino acids. From germline, CDR1 is SQVTM and CDR2 ANQGSEA. V lost 5 bases, J lost 1 base, and 12 bases stayed unmatched. The CDR3 protein is CSVTNRIGTGNTGELFF. The CDR3 coding sequence is TGCAGCGTTACTAACCGGATCGGGACAGGGAACACCGGGGAGCTGTTTTTT.

This chain joins TRBV6-5 and TRBJ1-1; 10 nucleotides agree with TRBD1. CDR3 size: 14 residues. Germline CDR1 MNHEY, CDR2 SVGAGI. V was pared by 4 bases and J by 5 bases, with 4 bases of the junction left unmatched. DNA of the CDR3: TGTGCCAGCAGTTCCTGGGACAGGGGAACTGAAGCTTTCTTT. This encodes CASSSWDRGTEAFF.

V and J are TRBV14 and TRBJ2-3, with D possibly matching TRBD1 (5 bases). The CDR3 is 18 residues long. Germline V lookup: CDR1 SGHDN, CDR2 FVKESK. V was pared by 0 bases and J by 0 bases, with 16 bases between. For the CDR3, the DNA is TGTGCCAGCAGCCAAGAGGCAGGGATGCTGACTAGCACAGATACGCAGTATTTT. Protein: CASSQEAGMLTSTDTQYF.

The genes are TRBV5-5 and TRBJ2-3, with 15 bases fitting TRBD2. After removal of 4 bases from V and 3 bases from J, the junction contained 6 bases not matched to a gene. Germline V gives CDR1 SGHKS, CDR2 YYEKEE (reference sequence). The CDR3 is 17 residues long. The CDR3 protein is CASSPGTSGRQTDTQYF. CDR3 coding DNA: TGTGCCAGCAGCCCTGGGACTAGCGGGAGGCAAACAGATACGCAGTATTTT. Full variable domain (rest looked up from reference TRBV5-5 and TRBJ2-3): DAGVTQSPTHLIKTRGQQVTLRCSPISGHKSVSWYQQVLGQGPQFIFQYYEKEERGRGNFPDRFSARQFPNYSSELNVNALLLGDSALYLCASSPGTSGRQTDTQYFGPGTRLTVL.

This chain links TRBV28 with TRBJ2-1, with 7 bases matching TRBD2. Germline V gene data show CDR1 as MDHEN and CDR2 as SYDVKM. J gave up 7 bases and V 2 bases, and 2 bases lay outside the gene matches. The CDR3 contains 13 residues. DNA of the CDR3: TGTGCCAGCAGTTTAGGGCGGGGGAATGAGCAGTTCTTC. As protein: CASSLGRGNEQFF.

This chain joins TRBV27 and TRBJ2-2, with a possible D match to TRBD1 (6 bases). This CDR3 spans 16 amino acids. V gave up 1 base and J gave up 0 bases, with 9 bases separating them. Germline CDR1 and CDR2: MNHEY and SMNVEV (reference sequence). Here the CDR3 reads CASSLFGTSNTGELFF. The CDR3 DNA follows: TGTGCCAGCAGTTTATTTGGGACATCGAACACCGGGGAGCTGTTTTTT.

This rearrangement joins TRBV10-3 to TRBJ2-2; 7 bases fit TRBD2. This CDR3 is built from 15 residues. J lost 9 bases, V lost 5 bases, and 12 bases had no gene match. Germline CDR1 and CDR2: ENHRY and SYGVKD. CDR3 region: CAISRGGVGLRELFF. The DNA for the CDR3 is TGTGCCATCAGTCGGGGAGGGGTAGGGCTCAGGGAGCTGTTTTTT.

The chain joins TRBV9 to TRBJ2-7; TRBD1 might be the D (6 bases). The ends were cut back, 3 bases at V and 3 bases at J, with 16 bases in the middle. The CDR3 contains 15 residues. The germline V gene encodes CDR1 SGDLS and CDR2 YYNGEE. CDR3 sequence: CASSEGDVLVYEQYF. DNA of the CDR3: TGTGCCAGCAGCGAGGGGGACGTATTGGTCTACGAGCAGTACTTC.

This chain connects TRBV7-9 to TRBJ2-3; D gene unclear. The V and J ends lost 6 bases and 1 base respectively, with 20 bases between them. CDR1 and CDR2 (germline): SEHNR, FQNEAQ (reference sequence). The CDR3 runs to 17 residues. The CDR3 spells CASSSPDNPRGTDTQYF. The CDR3, as DNA: TGTGCCAGCAGTTCCCCCGATAACCCGCGAGGCACAGATACGCAGTATTTT.

This chain joins TRBV7-9 and TRBJ2-1; D is perhaps TRBD2 (6 bases). Germline V lookup: CDR1 SEHNR, CDR2 FQNEAQ (reference sequence). This CDR3 has 16 amino acids. The V and J ends lost 3 bases and 7 bases respectively, with 19 bases between them. The CDR3 loop is CASSLGSEGRVNEQFF. The CDR3 coding sequence is TGTGCCAGCAGCTTGGGGTCGGAGGGAAGAGTTAATGAGCAGTTCTTC.

This chain connects TRBV15 to TRBJ1-4, with 7 positions matching TRBD1. The germline gives CDR1 LNHNV, CDR2 YYDKDF (reference sequence). V lost 5 bases, J lost 6 bases, and 9 bases stayed unmatched. The CDR3 length is 15 residues. The CDR3 sequence is CATSPRQGWDEKLFF. The CDR3 nucleotides read TGTGCCACCAGCCCTCGACAGGGATGGGATGAAAAACTGTTTTTT.

The CDR3 is CAWTRGGAEAFF. The CDR3 coding sequence is TGTGCCTGGACCCGAGGGGGAGCTGAAGCTTTCTTT. V gene TRBV30 combines with J gene TRBJ1-1; weak D call: TRBD1 (6 bases). The ends were cut back, 4 bases at V and 6 bases at J, with 12 bases in the middle. The CDR3 is 12 residues long. Germline V gives CDR1 GTSNPN, CDR2 SVGIG (reference sequence).

The V call is TRBV6-5, the J call TRBJ1-2; D is possibly TRBD1 (5 bases). V dropped 0 bases and J dropped 8 bases, with 13 bases sitting between them. CDR3 size: 14 residues. Germline lookup yields CDR1 MNHEY and CDR2 SVGAGI. DNA of the CDR3: TGTGCCAGCAGTTACTCAACAGGATGGTCCGGCTACACCTTC. It is translated as CASSYSTGWSGYTF.